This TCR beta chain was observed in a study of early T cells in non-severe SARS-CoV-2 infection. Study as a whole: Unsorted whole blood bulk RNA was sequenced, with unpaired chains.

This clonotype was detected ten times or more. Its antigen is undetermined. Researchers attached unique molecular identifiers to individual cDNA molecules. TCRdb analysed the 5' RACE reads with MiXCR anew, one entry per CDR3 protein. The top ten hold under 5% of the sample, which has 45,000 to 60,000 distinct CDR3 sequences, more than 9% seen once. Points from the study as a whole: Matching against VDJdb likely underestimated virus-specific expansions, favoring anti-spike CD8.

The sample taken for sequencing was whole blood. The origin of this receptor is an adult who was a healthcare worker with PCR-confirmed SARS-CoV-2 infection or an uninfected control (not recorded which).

CDR3 residues: CASSLKTSRGTGNTIYF. CDR3 in DNA: TGTGCCAGCAGCTTGAAAACAAGCAGGGGTACTGGAAACACCATATATTTT. The chain combines TRBV7-9 with TRBJ1-3; possible D gene TRBD1, 6 bases. The CDR3 extends over 17 amino acids. From germline, CDR1 is SEHNR and CDR2 FQNEAQ (reference sequence). Trimming left V 3 bases short and J 2 bases short, with 17 bases between.